One and the same sample provided the 32 T cell receptor beta chains below, sequenced in a study of cytomegalovirus exposure and HLA in healthy donors. Primers for the PCR totalled 60 Vbeta and 13 Jbeta. Sequencing used immunoSEQ multiplex PCR; TCRdb keeps in-frame clones, though not all of them. Here the sample spans some 99,000 clones, around 81% being singletons. The sample consisted of PBMCs. The receptor set was obtained from a woman in her thirties in good health and CMV-seronegative.

This chain connects TRBV6-6 to TRBJ1-1, with D tentatively TRBD1 (5 bases). Germline CDR1 and CDR2: MNHNY and SVGAGI (reference sequence). This CDR3 has 13 residues. V lost 6 bases and J 1 base, leaving 9 bases between the germline ends. The CDR3: CASSTQGNTEAFF. CDR3 nucleotide sequence: TGTGCCAGCAGCACGCAGGGGAACACTGAAGCTTTCTTT.

This clone has a handful of counts. The chain recombines TRBV21-1 with TRBJ2-3; TRBD1 is the table's D call and was not checked against the DNA. TRBV21-1 is termed a pseudogene. The CDR3 length is 15 residues. CDR3 nucleotides: TGTGCCAGCACCCATATCGGGACAGGGAAGGGTACGCAGTATTTT. Translating gives CASTHIGTGKGTQYF.

The gene calls are TRBV11-1 and TRBJ1-1; 7 bases align to TRBD1. V lost 5 bases to trimming and J lost 1 base; unmatched junction nucleotides: 7. Per the germline V gene, CDR1 is SGHAT and CDR2 is FQDESV (reference sequence). This CDR3 is 15 amino acids long. This CDR3 reads CASSQLTGPNTEAFF. The CDR3 DNA follows: TGTGCCAGCAGCCAGCTGACAGGGCCGAACACTGAAGCTTTCTTT.

A note on this clone: The missing conserved phenylalanine or tryptophan at the end of this CDR3 makes a read error likely. Because the CDR3's place on the DNA is in doubt, the DNA is left out and the CDR3 is given as listed by TCRdb. This chain uses TRBV2 with TRBJ1-4. In germline, CDR1 is SNHLY, CDR2 FYNNEI. The CDR3 is 11 amino acids in total, end residues counted. CDR3 sequence reads: CASSEARDCFL.

This clone was found once. V usage is TRBV30 and J usage is TRBJ1-2; TRBD1 matches at 11 bases. Germline V CDR1 and CDR2: GTSNPN, SVGIG (reference sequence). The V and J ends lost 2 bases and 8 bases, in that order; junction bases with no gene match: 7. The CDR3 has 14 amino acids. As DNA, the CDR3 is TGTGCCTGGAGTCCCGGGACAGGGGGTGTCGGCTACACCTTC. Translated, it gives CAWSPGTGGVGYTF.

The V gene is TRBV21-1, the J gene TRBJ2-3; whether TRBD2, the table's D call, matches the DNA was not checked. TRBV21-1 is a pseudogene locus. The CDR3 is 17 residues long. CDR3 sequence: CASASPSRASGTDTQYF. The DNA for the CDR3 is TGTGCCAGCGCATCCCCCTCGAGGGCTAGCGGCACAGATACGCAGTATTTT.

DNA for the CDR3: TGTGCCAGCAGCTTAGCATCGGGCAGGAGGACCGAAAAACTGTTTTTT. As protein: CASSLASGRRTEKLFF. This chain connects TRBV7-9 to TRBJ1-4; D is uncertain. The CDR3 loop spans 16 amino acids. Trimming shortened V by 0 bases and J by 8 bases, and 16 bases separated the two germline ends. Per the germline V gene, CDR1 is SEHNR and CDR2 is FQNEAQ (reference sequence).

The chain is built from TRBV5-5 and TRBJ2-3, with 10 bases lining up with TRBD1. Germline lookup yields CDR1 SGHKS and CDR2 YYEKEE (reference sequence). V gave up 2 bases and J gave up 4 bases; unmatched junction bases: 13. This CDR3 is 18 amino acids long. The CDR3 region has the DNA TGTGCCAGCAGCTTAAGGGAGGGAGACAGGGGGCGCGCAGATACGCAGTATTTT. Translating it yields CASSLREGDRGRADTQYF.

V and J are TRBV18 and TRBJ1-3; D may be TRBD1 (6 bases). Germline loops: CDR1 KGHSH, CDR2 LQKENI. Trimming stripped 0 bases from V and 4 bases from J, with 10 bases between. The length of the CDR3 is 15 residues. The CDR3 is CASSPPSDRGNTIYF. The CDR3 DNA follows: TGTGCCAGCTCACCACCATCGGACAGAGGAAACACCATATATTTT.

Only one count was recorded for this clone. J is TRBJ2-1 and V is TRBV2; the match to TRBD1 covers 7 bases. In germline, CDR1 is SNHLY, CDR2 FYNNEI. This CDR3 has 13 amino acids. V gave up 4 bases and J gave up 15 bases; unmatched junction bases: 12. Here the CDR3 DNA reads TGTGCCAGCAGTGCTGGCAGGGGGATTAGTCGGTTCTTC. Amino acid sequence: CASSAGRGISRFF.

This sequence joins TRBV18 and TRBJ2-2; 9 nucleotides align to TRBD2. V trimming: 3 bases; J trimming: 5 bases; junction bases outside the gene matches: 4. Germline-derived CDR1 and CDR2 are KGHSH and LQKENI. This CDR3 has 15 residues. CDR3 amino acids: CASSPRLAETGELFF. The DNA of the CDR3 is TGTGCCAGCTCACCGAGACTAGCGGAGACCGGGGAGCTGTTTTTT.

This chain uses TRBV27 with TRBJ2-7, with 7 positions matching TRBD1. CDR3 length: 14 residues. Per germline, CDR1 MNHEY and CDR2 SMNVEV (reference sequence). J gave up 2 bases and V 6 bases, and 7 bases lay outside the gene matches. The CDR3 loop reads CASRGDRAAYEQYF. For the CDR3, the DNA is TGTGCCAGCAGGGGAGACAGGGCTGCCTACGAGCAGTACTTC.

The chain's CDR3 is CASSSYMTGNTEAFF. The CDR3 DNA is TGTGCCAGCAGCTCCTACATGACGGGGAACACTGAAGCTTTCTTT. V usage is TRBV7-2 and J usage is TRBJ1-1; no firm D call. This CDR3 has 15 amino acids. V dropped 4 bases and J dropped 1 base, with 13 bases sitting between them. The germline V gene has CDR1 SGHTA and CDR2 FQGNSA.

The chain couples TRBV29-1 to TRBJ2-7; tentatively, D is TRBD1 (6 bases). The germline V gene encodes CDR1 SQVTM and CDR2 ANQGSEA. Trimming cost V 7 bases and J 2 bases, with 9 bases left between them. The CDR3 length is 11 residues. The DNA of the CDR3 is TGCAGCGCCTCAGGGGCCTACGAGCAGTACTTC. Protein sequence: CSASGAYEQYF.

V and J are TRBV7-9 and TRBJ2-5, with TRBD1 matching over 7 bases. Germline assignment: CDR1 SEHNR and CDR2 FQNEAQ (reference sequence). With V trimmed by 1 base and J by 5 bases, 7 bases remained unmatched. The CDR3 extends over 15 amino acids. Here the CDR3 reads CASSLERGQVETQYF. The CDR3 DNA is TGTGCCAGCAGCTTAGAAAGGGGGCAGGTGGAGACCCAGTACTTC.

The chain links TRBV11-3 to TRBJ1-4, with a tentative D call TRBD1 (6 bases). Trimming cost V 4 bases and J 7 bases, with 19 bases left between them. CDR1 is SGHNT and CDR2 is YENEEA in the germline V gene. CDR3 length: 16 residues. DNA of the CDR3: TGTGCCAGCAGCTCAAGAAGGCTACAGGGAGCTGAAAAACTGTTTTTT. It yields the protein CASSSRRLQGAEKLFF.

The chain recombines TRBV28 with TRBJ2-6; D is undetermined. CDR1 and CDR2 (germline): MDHEN, SYDVKM. The CDR3 is made up of 14 amino acids. Trimming took 8 bases from V and 0 from J, leaving 8 bases between them. In DNA form, the CDR3 reads TGTGCCAGCGTCGGTTTCTCTGGGGCCAACGTCCTGACTTTC. Amino acid sequence: CASVGFSGANVLTF. Filled out from reference TRBV28 and TRBJ2-6, the complete variable domain reads DVKVTQSSRYLVKRTGEKVFLECVQDMDHENMFWYRQDPGLGLRLIYFSYDVKMKEKGDIPEGYSVSREKKERFSLILESASTNQTSMYLCASVGFSGANVLTFGAGSRLTVL.

CDR3 protein: CASSERVAGGMDTQYF. DNA for the CDR3: TGTGCCAGCAGCGAAAGAGTGGCAGGGGGTATGGATACGCAGTATTTT. V usage is TRBV9 and J usage is TRBJ2-3; 7 nucleotides match TRBD1. This CDR3 spans 16 amino acids. Germline V lookup: CDR1 SGDLS, CDR2 YYNGEE. V lost 3 bases and J lost 6; bases outside the gene matches: 13.

This chain joins TRBV5-4 and TRBJ2-3; D gene ambiguous. The CDR3 is 13 residues long. Germline CDR1 SGHNT, CDR2 YYREEE (reference sequence). With 3 bases removed from V and 6 bases from J, the gap between germline ends came to 11 bases. The CDR3 here is CASSSTFEDTQYF. CDR3 coding DNA: TGTGCCAGCAGCTCCACCTTCGAGGATACGCAGTATTTT.

This chain uses TRBV7-9 with TRBJ2-7, with D perhaps matching TRBD1 (6 bases). CDR1 and CDR2 (germline): SEHNR, FQNEAQ (reference sequence). CDR3 length: 14 residues. Trimming cost V 5 bases and J 5 bases, with 16 bases left between them. CDR3 protein: CASSARQDQHEQYF. The CDR3, as DNA: TGTGCCAGCAGCGCCAGACAGGACCAACACGAGCAGTACTTC.

This clone was seen more than once but under ten times. The chain employs TRBV4-3 and TRBJ2-7; D is perhaps TRBD2 (5 bases). This CDR3 has 14 amino acids. Looked up from germline, CDR1 is LGHNA and CDR2 is YSLEER. Trimming shortened V by 11 bases and J by 3 bases, and 20 bases separated the two germline ends. CDR3 in DNA: TGCGCCGTCCCTCTTGTGGGGAGTAGCTACGAGCAGTACTTC. Protein: CAVPLVGSSYEQYF.

The chain carries TRBV9 and TRBJ1-6; 8 bases line up with TRBD1. The CDR3 totals 15 residues. J lost 5 bases, V lost 3 bases, and 4 bases had no gene match. Germline CDR1 and CDR2: SGDLS and YYNGEE. The CDR3 nucleotides are TGTGCCAGCAGCGCCGGACAGGGAGATAATTCACCCCTCCACTTT. It specifies CASSAGQGDNSPLHF.

V usage is TRBV19 and J usage is TRBJ2-7, with TRBD2 matching 13 bases. The trim removed 2 bases at V and 6 bases at J, leaving 7 bases unmatched. The CDR3 has 16 residues. CDR1 is LNHDA, CDR2 SQIVND, per germline (reference sequence). The CDR3 reads CASSIRLAGGGGEQYF. CDR3 DNA: TGTGCCAGTAGTATACGACTAGCGGGAGGCGGGGGCGAGCAGTACTTC. Full variable domain (missing parts from reference TRBV19 and TRBJ2-7): DGGITQSPKYLFRKEGQNVTLSCEQNLNHDAMYWYRQDPGQGLRLIYYSQIVNDFQKGDIAEGYSVSREKKESFPLTVTSAQKNPTAFYLCASSIRLAGGGGEQYFGPGTRLTVT.

This chain links TRBV27 with TRBJ1-4; maybe TRBD1 (5 bases). CDR1 is MNHEY and CDR2 is SMNVEV in the germline V gene (reference sequence). The CDR3 is 14 amino acids. The V and J ends lost 7 bases and 4 bases respectively, with 13 bases between them. The CDR3 is CASKRRQFNEKLFF. The CDR3 nucleotides read TGTGCCAGCAAACGCAGACAGTTTAATGAAAAACTGTTTTTT.

V is TRBV28 and J is TRBJ1-2; TRBD1 is a possible D gene (6 bases). Trimming stripped 7 bases from V and 4 bases from J, with 22 bases between. The germline CDR1 and CDR2 sequences are MDHEN and SYDVKM. The CDR3 is made up of 16 amino acids. CDR3 DNA: TGTGCCAGCACCGATGGGGGGGGCGACCTTCTCTATGGCTACACCTTC. Encoded protein: CASTDGGGDLLYGYTF.

The rearrangement joins TRBV7-9 to TRBJ2-5, with a weak D call TRBD2 (6 bases). Germline CDR1 SEHNR, CDR2 FQNEAQ (reference sequence). This CDR3 is built from 15 residues. The ends were cut back, 4 bases at V and 4 bases at J, with 16 bases in the middle. The CDR3 DNA reads TGTGCCAGCAGCTCGGAGCGGGCAGGGTTAGAGACCCAGTACTTC. This translates into CASSSERAGLETQYF.

The chain employs TRBV19 and TRBJ1-5; tentative D call: TRBD1 (6 bases). The CDR3 consists of 11 residues. Trimming left V 4 bases short and J 8 bases short, with 6 bases between. The V gene's germline CDR1 is LNHDA and CDR2 SQIVND (reference sequence). This CDR3 reads CASSKGEPQHF. CDR3 DNA sequence: TGTGCCAGTAGTAAGGGGGAGCCCCAGCATTTT.

The chain is built from TRBV27 and TRBJ2-4, with a tentative D call TRBD1 (5 bases). Germline V gene lookup returns CDR1 MNHEY and CDR2 SMNVEV (reference sequence). The CDR3 contains 14 residues. V lost 4 bases, J lost 8 bases, and 15 bases lay in between. Here the CDR3 reads CASSSQVRRYIQYF. As DNA, the CDR3 is TGTGCCAGCAGTTCACAGGTCCGTCGGTACATTCAGTACTTC.

Written as DNA, the CDR3 is TGTGCCAGCAGTGAATCGAGCGTGTACGGCGAGCAGTACTTC. This codes for CASSESSVYGEQYF. The chain couples TRBV2 to TRBJ2-7; D call uncertain. The CDR3 has 14 residues. Trimming removed 2 bases at V and 6 bases at J, with 14 bases between. Germline V gene lookup returns CDR1 SNHLY and CDR2 FYNNEI.

This clone showed up just a few times. This chain joins TRBV4-1 and TRBJ2-6, with TRBD1 as a possible D gene (6 bases). The V and J ends lost 0 bases and 2 bases respectively, with 11 bases between them. This CDR3 spans 17 amino acids. CDR1 MGHRA and CDR2 YSYEKL come from the germline V gene. The CDR3 loop is CASSQEGATTGANVLTF. Here the CDR3 DNA reads TGCGCCAGCAGCCAAGAGGGGGCCACTACTGGGGCCAACGTCCTGACTTTC.

The chain combines TRBV7-9 with TRBJ2-7; 9 nucleotides match TRBD1. The ends lost 2 bases at V and 3 bases at J; junction bases unmatched: 5. CDR1 is SEHNR and CDR2 is FQNEAQ in the germline V gene (reference sequence). The CDR3 is 15 residues long. CDR3 sequence: CASSLNRDRVYEQYF. The DNA for the CDR3 is TGTGCCAGCAGCTTAAACCGGGACAGGGTCTACGAGCAGTACTTC.

This clone has just one count. V usage is TRBV27 and J usage is TRBJ2-3; D is perhaps TRBD2 (6 bases). CDR1 MNHEY and CDR2 SMNVEV come from the germline V gene (reference sequence). V was shortened by 8 bases and J by 2 bases, with 17 bases between the two germline ends. The CDR3 loop spans 15 amino acids. CDR3 residues: CASGELGLDTDTQYF. The CDR3 coding sequence is TGTGCCAGCGGAGAGTTGGGACTGGACACAGATACGCAGTATTTT.